This T cell receptor beta chain was sequenced for a study of identical twins. TCRdb re-called the 5' RACE reads through MiXCR, storing one row per CDR3 protein. Here the sample spans roughly 1.6 million distinct CDR3 sequences, about 31% being singletons. Trimming took 1 base from V and 10 from J, leaving 20 bases between them. Germline loops: CDR1 DFQATT, CDR2 SNEGSKA (reference sequence). CDR3 length: 15 residues. V and J are TRBV20-1 and TRBJ2-1; a possible D gene is TRBD2 (6 bases). The sample consisted of cord blood. The receptor comes from a newborn girl in good health. This CDR3 reads CSARVLRGSSYEQFF. The CDR3 DNA sequence: TGCAGTGCTAGAGTCCTACGGGGGAGCTCCTACGAGCAGTTCTTC.